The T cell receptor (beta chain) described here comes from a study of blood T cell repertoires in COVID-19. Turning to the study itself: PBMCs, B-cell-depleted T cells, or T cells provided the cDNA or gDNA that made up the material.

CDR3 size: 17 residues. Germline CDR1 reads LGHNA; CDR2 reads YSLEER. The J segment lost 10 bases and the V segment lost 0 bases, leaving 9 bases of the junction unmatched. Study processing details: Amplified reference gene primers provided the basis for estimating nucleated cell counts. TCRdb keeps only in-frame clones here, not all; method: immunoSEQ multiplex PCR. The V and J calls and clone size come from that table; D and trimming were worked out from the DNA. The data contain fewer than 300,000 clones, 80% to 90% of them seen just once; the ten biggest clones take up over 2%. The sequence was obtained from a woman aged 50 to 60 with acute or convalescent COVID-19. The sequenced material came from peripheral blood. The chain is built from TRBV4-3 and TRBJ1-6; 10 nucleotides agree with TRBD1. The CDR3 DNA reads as TGCGCCAGCAGCCAAGACCAAAGGACAGGGGGGTACTCACCCCTCCACTTT. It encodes CASSQDQRTGGYSPLHF.